This TCR beta chain was documented in a study of blood T cells in healthy people across ages. The use of a sample-barcoded 5' primer and a J-beta primer mix characterized a second PCR of 7 to 11 cycles. TCRdb re-derived calls from the 5' RACE reads in MiXCR, one entry per CDR3 protein. Of 1.5 million to 2 million distinct CDR3 sequences in the sample, 49% were seen once. This clonotype was detected a few times. This CDR3 region has 13 residues. V was clipped by 7 bases and J by 7 bases, with 14 bases between them. Germline lookup yields CDR1 LGHNA and CDR2 YNFKEQ. This TCR derives from a middle-aged woman in good health. The chain combines TRBV4-2 with TRBJ2-1, with unresolved D. Sequencing used blood. CDR3 sequence: CASTSPERNEQFF. The CDR3 nucleotides read TGTGCCAGCACCTCTCCCGAGAGGAATGAGCAGTTCTTC.